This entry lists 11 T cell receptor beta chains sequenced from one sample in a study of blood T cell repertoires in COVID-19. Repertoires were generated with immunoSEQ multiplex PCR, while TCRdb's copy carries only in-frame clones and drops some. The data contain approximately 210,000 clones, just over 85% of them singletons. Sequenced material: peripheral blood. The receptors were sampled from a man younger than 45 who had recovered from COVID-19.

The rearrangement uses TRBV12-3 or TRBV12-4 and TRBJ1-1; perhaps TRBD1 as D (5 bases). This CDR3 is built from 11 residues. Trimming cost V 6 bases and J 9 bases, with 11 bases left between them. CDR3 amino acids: CASSLGVKAFF. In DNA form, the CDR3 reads TGTGCCAGCAGCCTAGGGGTCAAAGCTTTCTTT.

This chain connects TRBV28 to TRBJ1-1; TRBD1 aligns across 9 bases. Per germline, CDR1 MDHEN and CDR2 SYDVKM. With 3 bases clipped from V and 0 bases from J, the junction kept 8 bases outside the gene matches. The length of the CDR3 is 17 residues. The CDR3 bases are TGTGCCAGCAGTTTGACAGGGGGATTTAATCTGAACACTGAAGCTTTCTTT. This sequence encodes CASSLTGGFNLNTEAFF.

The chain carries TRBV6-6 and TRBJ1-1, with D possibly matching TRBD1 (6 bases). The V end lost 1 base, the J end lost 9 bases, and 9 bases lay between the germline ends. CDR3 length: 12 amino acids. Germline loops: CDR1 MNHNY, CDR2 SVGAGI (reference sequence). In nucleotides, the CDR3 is TGTGCCAGCAGTTACTGGACAGAGAAAGCTTTCTTT. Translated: CASSYWTEKAFF.

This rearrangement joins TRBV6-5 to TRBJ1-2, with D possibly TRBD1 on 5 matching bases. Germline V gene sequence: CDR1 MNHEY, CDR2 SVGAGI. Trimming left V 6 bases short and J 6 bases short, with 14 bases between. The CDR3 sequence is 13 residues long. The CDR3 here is CASSRVYWDGYTF. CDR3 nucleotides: TGTGCCAGCAGCAGGGTATATTGGGATGGCTACACCTTC.

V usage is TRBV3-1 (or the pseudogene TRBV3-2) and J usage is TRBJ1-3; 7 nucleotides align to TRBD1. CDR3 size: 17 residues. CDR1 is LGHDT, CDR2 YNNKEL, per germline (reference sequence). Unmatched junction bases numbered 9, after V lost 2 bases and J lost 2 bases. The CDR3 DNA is TGTGCCAGCAGCCAAAGTCCCCAGGGGGTGGCTGGAAACACCATATATTTT. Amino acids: CASSQSPQGVAGNTIYF.

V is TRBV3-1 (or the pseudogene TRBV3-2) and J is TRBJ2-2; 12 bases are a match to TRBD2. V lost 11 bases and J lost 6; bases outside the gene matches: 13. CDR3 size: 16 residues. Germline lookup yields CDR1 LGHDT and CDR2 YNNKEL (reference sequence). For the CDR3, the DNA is TGTGCCGCCGGACTAGCGGGGACCTCGGAGGCCGGGGAGCTGTTTTTT. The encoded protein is CAAGLAGTSEAGELFF.

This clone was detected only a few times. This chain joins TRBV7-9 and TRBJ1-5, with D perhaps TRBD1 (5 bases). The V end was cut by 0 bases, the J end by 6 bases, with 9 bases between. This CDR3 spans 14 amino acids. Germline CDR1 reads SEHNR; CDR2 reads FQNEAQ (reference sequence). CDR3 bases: TGTGCCAGCAGCTTAGCGGGGAGGGGTCAGCCCCAGCATTTT. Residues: CASSLAGRGQPQHF. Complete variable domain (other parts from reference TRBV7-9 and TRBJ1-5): DTGVSQNPRHKITKRGQNVTFRCDPISEHNRLYWYRQTLGQGPEFLTYFQNEAQLEKSRLLSDRFSAERPKGSFSTLEIQRTEQGDSAMYLCASSLAGRGQPQHFGDGTRLSIL.

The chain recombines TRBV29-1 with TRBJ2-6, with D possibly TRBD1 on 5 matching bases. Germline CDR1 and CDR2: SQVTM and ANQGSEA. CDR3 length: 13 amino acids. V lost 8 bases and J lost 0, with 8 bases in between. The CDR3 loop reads CSIGASGANVLTF. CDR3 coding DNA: TGCAGCATAGGGGCCTCTGGGGCCAACGTCCTGACTTTC. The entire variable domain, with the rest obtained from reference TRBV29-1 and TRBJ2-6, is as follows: SAVISQKPSRDICQRGTSLTIQCQVDSQVTMMFWYRQQPGQSLTLIATANQGSEATYESGFVIDKFPISRPNLTFSTLTVSNMSPEDSSIYLCSIGASGANVLTFGAGSRLTVL.

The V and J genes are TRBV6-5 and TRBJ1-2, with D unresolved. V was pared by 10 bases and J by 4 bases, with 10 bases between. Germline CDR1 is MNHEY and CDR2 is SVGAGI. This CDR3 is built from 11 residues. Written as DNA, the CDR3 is TGTGCCACCAAGCCGCTCTATGGCTACACCTTC. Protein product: CATKPLYGYTF.

In DNA, the CDR3 is TGCAGTGCTGGGGGCAACTATGGCTACACCTTC. Protein product: CSAGGNYGYTF. V gene TRBV20-1 combines with J gene TRBJ1-2, with D possibly being TRBD1 (6 bases). The CDR3 runs to 11 residues. With 5 bases removed from V and 2 bases from J, the gap between germline ends came to 6 bases. CDR1 and CDR2 (germline): DFQATT, SNEGSKA (reference sequence).

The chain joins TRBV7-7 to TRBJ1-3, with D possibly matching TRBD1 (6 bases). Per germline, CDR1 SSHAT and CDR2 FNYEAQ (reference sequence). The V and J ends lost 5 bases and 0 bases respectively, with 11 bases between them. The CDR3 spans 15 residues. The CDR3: CASSLDRSSGNTIYF. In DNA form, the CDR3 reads TGTGCCAGCAGCCTTGACAGGAGCTCTGGAAACACCATATATTTT.